This is a list of T cell receptor beta chains from one sample in a study of blood T cell repertoires in COVID-19. Clones were sequenced by immunoSEQ multiplex PCR, and TCRdb holds only the in-frame ones, with some missing. The sample has about 150,000 clones; approximately 80% are singletons. Specimen: peripheral blood. These receptors all come from a woman in her forties or fifties in a cohort sampled during active or convalescent COVID-19. Each CDR3 is given with its conserved first and last residue. A D gene is named only where the DNA matches it firmly. For some rows the clone size is stated as once, few or many, or as a class when expanded; others skip it.

v_gene	d_gene	j_gene	abundance	CDR3aa	CDR3nt
TRBV2	TRBD1	TRBJ1-5	once	CASSGWDSNQPQHF	TGTGCCAGCAGTGGCTGGGACAGTAATCAGCCCCAGCATTTT
TRBV20-1	NA	TRBJ1-2	NA	CSASGRLAYGYTF	TGCAGTGCTAGTGGCAGGCTAGCCTATGGCTACACCTTC
TRBV19	TRBD2	TRBJ2-3	once	CASSILGGDYAQYF	TGTGCCAGTAGTATTCTCGGGGGGGATTATGCGCAGTATTTT
TRBV7-6	NA	TRBJ2-1	once	CASSTSTSSYNEQFF	TGTGCCAGCAGCACTAGCACCTCCTCCTACAATGAGCAGTTCTTC
TRBV6-5	NA	TRBJ2-5	NA	CASSPAATRQETQYF	TGTGCCAGCAGTCCCGCGGCCACCCGCCAAGAGACCCAGTACTTC
TRBV2	NA	TRBJ1-2	NA	CASGLAYGYTF	TGTGCCAGCGGGCTTGCCTATGGCTACACCTTC
TRBV15	TRBD1	TRBJ1-2	NA	CATTRDRAGGYTF	TGTGCCACCACCAGGGACAGGGCGGGGGGCTACACCTTC
TRBV5-8	TRBD1	TRBJ1-4	NA	CASSQGQGRVREKLFF	TGTGCCAGCAGTCAAGGACAGGGCAGAGTTAGAGAAAAACTGTTTTTT
TRBV29-1	NA	TRBJ1-1	NA	CSVEVGRTEAFF	TGCAGCGTTGAGGTGGGGCGGACTGAAGCTTTCTTT
TRBV19	TRBD2	TRBJ2-5	NA	CASSRGGGETQYF	TGTGCCAGTAGTCGGGGGGGCGGGGAGACCCAGTACTTC
TRBV19	NA	TRBJ1-1	NA	CASKIQGNTEAFF	TGTGCCAGTAAAATACAGGGGAACACTGAAGCTTTCTTT
TRBV2	NA	TRBJ1-5	NA	CASRDSNQPQHF	TGTGCCAGCAGAGACAGTAATCAGCCCCAGCATTTT
TRBV11-2	TRBD2	TRBJ2-3	NA	CASSLLISSGRTDTQYF	TGTGCCAGCAGCTTACTTATCTCTAGCGGGAGGACAGATACGCAGTATTTT
TRBV3-1/TRBV3-2	TRBD2	TRBJ2-5	NA	CASSQGGLAGLETQYF	TGTGCCAGCAGCCAAGGGGGACTAGCGGGGCTGGAGACCCAGTACTTC
TRBV23-1	NA	TRBJ1-5	NA	CASRPSGRTLNQPQHF	TGCGCCAGCAGACCCTCTGGGCGAACGTTGAATCAGCCCCAGCATTTT
TRBV30	TRBD2	TRBJ2-1	once	CAWSPGVAGGDEQFF	TGTGCCTGGAGTCCCGGGGTAGCGGGGGGTGATGAGCAGTTCTTC
TRBV19	NA	TRBJ2-7	many	CASSITGGIYEQYF	TGTGCCAGTAGTATTACAGGTGGTATATACGAGCAGTACTTC
TRBV6-5	NA	TRBJ1-3	NA	CASVGGENTIYF	TGTGCCAGTGTAGGAGGGGAAAACACCATATATTTT
TRBV7-2	NA	TRBJ1-2	NA	CASSLGRLANYGYTF	TGTGCCAGCAGCTTAGGGAGATTAGCTAACTATGGCTACACCTTC
TRBV6-1	NA	TRBJ2-5	once	CASRPPGAETQYF	TGTGCCAGCAGGCCCCCAGGGGCAGAGACCCAGTACTTC
TRBV7-3	NA	TRBJ2-3	few	CASSPLRESDTQYF	TGTGCCAGCAGCCCGCTGCGGGAATCGGATACGCAGTATTTT
TRBV6-5	TRBD1	TRBJ1-1	NA	CASSYWAGGDPEAFF	TGTGCCAGCAGTTACTGGGCAGGGGGCGACCCTGAAGCTTTCTTT
TRBV19	NA	TRBJ1-2	NA	CASSIGNREGRYTF	TGTGCCAGTAGTATCGGGAACAGGGAAGGACGCTACACCTTC
TRBV7-3	TRBD2	TRBJ2-5	NA	CASSLNGGTSRETQYF	TGTGCCAGCAGCTTAAATGGGGGGACTAGTAGGGAGACCCAGTACTTC
TRBV21-1	NA	TRBJ1-4	NA	CASSNRGRSEEKLFF	TGTGCCAGCAGCAACAGGGGGCGCAGTGAGGAAAAACTGTTTTTT
TRBV29-1	NA	TRBJ2-5	once	CSVEGHDLTQYF	TGCAGCGTTGAGGGCCATGACCTGACCCAGTACTTC
TRBV3-1/TRBV3-2	NA	TRBJ1-3	NA	CASSLRDTGNTIYF	TGTGCCAGCAGCCTCAGGGACACTGGAAACACCATATATTTT
TRBV6-5	TRBD2	TRBJ2-7	once	CAVAGGIAYEQYF	TGTGCCGTTGCGGGGGGCATTGCCTACGAGCAGTACTTC
TRBV11-2	TRBD1	TRBJ1-1	NA	CASSFGQEEAEAFF	TGTGCCAGCAGCTTTGGACAGGAGGAGGCTGAAGCTTTCTTT
TRBV27	TRBD1	TRBJ1-5	NA	CASSQGAGQPQHF	TGTGCCAGCAGTCAGGGGGCAGGGCAGCCCCAGCATTTT
TRBV10-3	TRBD2	TRBJ2-3	once	CAIRPGTSGVSATDTQYF	TGTGCCATCAGGCCCGGGACTAGCGGGGTCTCGGCAACAGATACGCAGTATTTT
TRBV4-1	NA	TRBJ1-2	NA	CASSSLPGLYYGYTF	TGCGCCAGCAGCTCTCTACCCGGGTTGTACTATGGCTACACCTTC
TRBV10-3	TRBD1	TRBJ2-2	NA	CAITRDRYTGELFF	TGTGCCATCACGAGGGACAGATACACCGGGGAGCTGTTTTTT
TRBV6-6	NA	TRBJ1-1	NA	CASSYSLSVNTEAFF	TGTGCCAGCAGTTACTCGTTGTCCGTGAACACTGAAGCTTTCTTT
TRBV6-5	TRBD1	TRBJ1-2	NA	CASRNRGGYGYTF	TGTGCCAGCAGAAACAGGGGGGGCTATGGCTACACCTTC
TRBV5-6	NA	TRBJ1-1	NA	CASSSGFPEAFF	TGTGCCAGCAGCTCCGGGTTTCCTGAAGCTTTCTTT
TRBV24-1	NA	TRBJ2-3	once	CATSDLPGLSTDTQYF	TGTGCCACCAGTGATTTGCCGGGGTTGAGCACAGATACGCAGTATTTT
TRBV3-1/TRBV3-2	TRBD2	TRBJ2-1	NA	CASSQDLLASGGGHEQFF	TGTGCCAGCAGCCAAGATCTACTCGCTAGCGGGGGGGGGCATGAGCAGTTCTTC
TRBV5-4	TRBD2	TRBJ2-7	NA	CASSLERGGYEQYF	TGTGCCAGCAGCTTGGAGCGGGGGGGCTACGAGCAGTACTTC
TRBV2	TRBD1	TRBJ1-2	NA	CASSDSFPGQGGGNYGYTF	TGTGCCAGCAGCGACTCGTTCCCGGGACAGGGAGGGGGTAACTATGGCTACACCTTC
TRBV25-1	TRBD1	TRBJ1-3	NA	CASSGTDAYYSGNTIYF	TGTGCCAGCAGCGGGACAGACGCCTACTACTCTGGAAACACCATATATTTT
TRBV19	TRBD2	TRBJ2-3	NA	CASSSPSGGYTDTQYF	TGTGCCAGTAGTAGCCCCAGCGGGGGGTACACAGATACGCAGTATTTT